These 12 T cell receptor beta chains originate from one sample sequenced in a study of Graves' ophthalmopathy and Graves' hyperthyroidism (dated by TCRdb to the late 2010s). The sequencing machine was an Illumina HiSeq 2000. TCR beta CDR3 regions were amplified from RNA transcripts for repertoire sequencing. HTBI primers and the Qiagen OneStep RT-PCR kit were used in a first-round RT-PCR, which was followed by a second-round multiplex PCR, size selection and purification. TCRdb applied fastp at Q25 and MiXCR to the public reads, then kept only in-frame beta chains. Every entry covers one CDR3 protein and lists the most common genes and DNA from its rows. The sample contains under 350,000 distinct CDR3 sequences, about a sixth of them found a single time. Of the sample, 9% to 15% falls within the top ten clones. The sequenced sample consisted of peripheral blood. Every receptor here comes from an adult man with Graves' ophthalmopathy.

In this sample, this clonotype turned up a few times. V is TRBV30 and J is TRBJ2-1; D possibly matches TRBD1 or TRBD2 (6 bases each). The CDR3 loop spans 12 amino acids. V lost 5 bases and J lost 7, with 12 bases in between. Germline CDR1 and CDR2: GTSNPN and SVGIG (reference sequence). CDR3 in DNA: TGTGCCTGGGAACGGGGGCGGAATGAGCAGTTCTTC. It translates to CAWERGRNEQFF.

Many counts were recorded for this clonotype. This rearrangement joins TRBV28 to TRBJ1-1; D might be TRBD1 (6 bases). From germline, CDR1 is MDHEN and CDR2 SYDVKM. The V end lost 7 bases, the J end lost 0 bases, and 18 bases lay between the germline ends. CDR3 size: 16 residues. The CDR3 protein is CASMPTRGTMNTEAFF. CDR3 nucleotides: TGTGCCAGCATGCCGACCCGGGGGACAATGAACACTGAAGCTTTCTTT.

This clonotype was picked up many times. The chain employs TRBV20-1 and TRBJ2-2; 14 bases match TRBD2. CDR1 DFQATT and CDR2 SNEGSKA come from the germline V gene (reference sequence). Germline trimming cut 6 bases from V and 5 bases from J; bases unmatched to any gene: 5. CDR3 size: 15 residues. The CDR3 loop is CSAGTSGRRTGELFF. Written as DNA, the CDR3 is TGCAGTGCAGGGACTAGCGGGAGACGGACCGGGGAGCTGTTTTTT.

This clonotype was counted once. Given a much more abundant clone one base away, this may be a read error. The chain recombines TRBV11-2 with TRBJ2-7; possible D gene TRBD2, 6 bases. Germline V gene lookup returns CDR1 SGHAT and CDR2 FQNNGV. The CDR3 has 15 amino acids. CDR3 sequence (DNA): TGTGTCAGCAGCTCCCCCGGGACTCCCACCTACGAGCAGTACTTC. Its translation: CVSSSPGTPTYEQYF.

This clonotype was seen more than once but under ten times. This sequence joins TRBV6-1 and TRBJ1-2; D is uncertain. This CDR3 contains 14 residues. CDR1 MNHNS and CDR2 SASEGT come from the germline V gene. V was trimmed by 4 bases and J by 0 bases, leaving 9 bases between them. The CDR3 coding sequence is TGTGCCAGCAGTGCTCAAGGTACTAACTATGGCTACACCTTC. Translating gives CASSAQGTNYGYTF.

This clonotype appeared many times. V and J are TRBV14 and TRBJ1-2, with D possibly matching TRBD1 (6 bases). Trimming left V 4 bases short and J 2 bases short, with 11 bases between. The CDR3 is 14 amino acids. Germline V lookup: CDR1 SGHDN, CDR2 FVKESK. The CDR3 here is CASSPLRGNYGYTF. For the CDR3, the DNA is TGTGCCAGCAGCCCGCTTAGGGGGAACTATGGCTACACCTTC.

This clonotype was recorded many times. V usage is TRBV19 and J usage is TRBJ1-5; 7 bases fit TRBD1. CDR3 length: 17 amino acids. V trimming: 0 bases; J trimming: 3 bases; junction bases outside the gene matches: 8. Germline loops: CDR1 LNHDA, CDR2 SQIVND (reference sequence). The CDR3 DNA reads as TGTGCCAGTAGTATAGATCTAGGAGGACAGGTCAATCAGCCCCAGCATTTT. Protein product: CASSIDLGGQVNQPQHF.

V usage is TRBV6-1 and J usage is TRBJ1-5, with 7 nucleotides matching TRBD1. V trimming: 6 bases; J trimming: 4 bases; junction bases outside the gene matches: 12. The V gene's germline CDR1 is MNHNS and CDR2 SASEGT. This CDR3 is 16 amino acids long. For the CDR3, the DNA is TGTGCCAGCAGACCCATCACAGGGGTAGAGAATCAGCCCCAGCATTTT. It encodes CASRPITGVENQPQHF.

This clonotype was found many times. The rearrangement joins TRBV20-1 to TRBJ1-3; 7 nucleotides match TRBD1. The CDR3 has 14 residues. Germline CDR1 is DFQATT and CDR2 is SNEGSKA (reference sequence). V was clipped by 2 bases and J by 4 bases; unmatched bases: 5. For the CDR3, the DNA is TGCAGTGCTAGAAATCCGACAGGGGGAAACACCATATATTTT. This sequence encodes CSARNPTGGNTIYF.

There are many counts of this clonotype. V and J are TRBV28 and TRBJ2-7, with TRBD1 identical over 8 bases. CDR1 and CDR2 (germline): MDHEN, SYDVKM. Trimming cost V 7 bases and J 3 bases; bases outside gene matches: 8. CDR3 size: 14 residues. The CDR3 spells CASISGTGDYEQYF. CDR3 sequence (DNA): TGTGCCAGCATATCCGGGACAGGCGACTACGAGCAGTACTTC.

Many counts were recorded for this clonotype. The rearrangement joins TRBV5-6 to TRBJ1-2; a weak D match, TRBD1 (5 bases). This CDR3 region has 15 residues. CDR1 and CDR2 (germline): SGHDT, YYEEEE. V was clipped by 0 bases and J by 7 bases, with 16 bases between them. CDR3 region: CASSLAGRADTGYTF. The CDR3 DNA is TGTGCCAGCAGCTTGGCGGGCAGGGCTGATACTGGCTACACCTTC.

This clonotype was found once. The chain couples TRBV6-1 to TRBJ1-3, with D possibly matching TRBD1 (5 bases). V gave up 0 bases and J gave up 3 bases, with 9 bases separating them. The CDR3 length is 15 residues. Germline-derived CDR1 and CDR2 are MNHNS and SASEGT. The CDR3 reads CASSEAGLGGNTIYF. In nucleotides, the CDR3 is TGTGCCAGCAGTGAAGCGGGGCTAGGTGGAAACACCATATATTTT.